This is a list of T cell receptor beta chains from one sample in a study of Ad26.COV2.S vaccination and SARS-CoV-2 variants. Clones were sequenced by immunoSEQ multiplex PCR, and TCRdb holds only the in-frame ones, with some missing. The sample includes some 460,000 clones, roughly 87% of them seen just once. Source: peripheral blood, taken in a trial of Ad26.COV2.S vaccine versus placebo. The receptors were sampled from a person aged 18-60 years who received the Ad26.COV2.S COVID-19 vaccine or a placebo. Both conserved end residues are part of each CDR3. The order of the fields is V gene, CDR3 protein.

TRBV6-5 CASSYSSQGAQYF
TRBV19 CASSRDRLYEQYF
TRBV19 CASSGLAAQETQYF
TRBV4-1 CASSQGDGLGPQHF
TRBV30 CAWKEYNSPLHF
TRBV19 CASSIGDNTEAFF
TRBV28 CATRGTGSWSGYTF
TRBV19 CASSRQFFTDTQYF
TRBV19 CASSIGTGGTEAFF
TRBV28 CASSPAGGDNEQFF
TRBV5-4 CASSLASGAETQYF
TRBV11-1 CASRPSRGVTQYF
TRBV6-5 CASNGGNTGELFF
TRBV18 CASSPRSGRASVDTQYF
TRBV19 CASSIEGSYNEQFF
TRBV10-3 CAISPEFHEQYF
TRBV7-2 CASSLALGQGNTEAFF
TRBV4-1 CASSSRQGNQPQHF
TRBV9 CASSAGPGTSYEQYF
TRBV29-1 CSVVGTGELFF
TRBV23-1 CASHSREGGIMNTEAFF
TRBV14 CASSQVLAGSYEQYF
TRBV11-1 CASSLGRNTGELFF
TRBV15 CATSRWTGAKEKLFF
TRBV5-4 CASSLGQSDYGYTF
TRBV7-9 CASSLGQGASTEAFF
TRBV5-1 CASSLGATNEKLFF
TRBV6-5 CASSPWTGTYEQYF
TRBV30 CACSISGRSHEQYF
TRBV28 CASSLSRGRAEGYTF
TRBV14 CASSHPMERERNEQFF
TRBV28 CASSPSRTGWSHGYTF
TRBV19 CASSIEGGIGTDTQYF
TRBV6-5 CASRPGLAGYEQYF
TRBV6-5 CASSLDSLETQYF
TRBV18 CASSPAKPTGELFF
TRBV9 CASSYGTGGYANTGELFF
TRBV19 CASSIGNRGTEQYF
TRBV6-2/TRBV6-3 CASSRSGAYNQETQYF
TRBV7-6 CASSFLYGGAASTDTQYF
TRBV30 CAWSSSGPRNTEAFF
TRBV29-1 CSVLRSSNTEAFF
TRBV6-5 CASSYRTGFDQPQHF
TRBV11-2 CASSLDGGGGYEQYF
TRBV3-1/TRBV3-2 CASSPLGNYEQYF